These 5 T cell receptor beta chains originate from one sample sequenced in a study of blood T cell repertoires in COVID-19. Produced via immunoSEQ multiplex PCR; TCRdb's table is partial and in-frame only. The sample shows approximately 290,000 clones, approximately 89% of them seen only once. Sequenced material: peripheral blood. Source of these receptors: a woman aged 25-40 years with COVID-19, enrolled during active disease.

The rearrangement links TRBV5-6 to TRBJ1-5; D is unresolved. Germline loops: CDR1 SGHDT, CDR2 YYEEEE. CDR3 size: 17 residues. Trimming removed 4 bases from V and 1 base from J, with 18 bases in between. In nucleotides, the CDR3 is TGTGCCAGCAGCCGATCCGGGAGATTTAGAAGCAATCAGCCCCAGCATTTT. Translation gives CASSRSGRFRSNQPQHF.

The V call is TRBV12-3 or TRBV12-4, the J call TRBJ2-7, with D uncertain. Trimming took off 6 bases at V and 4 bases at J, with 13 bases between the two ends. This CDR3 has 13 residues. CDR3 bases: TGTGCCAGCAGCACGAGTAGATGGTACGAGCAGTACTTC. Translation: CASSTSRWYEQYF.

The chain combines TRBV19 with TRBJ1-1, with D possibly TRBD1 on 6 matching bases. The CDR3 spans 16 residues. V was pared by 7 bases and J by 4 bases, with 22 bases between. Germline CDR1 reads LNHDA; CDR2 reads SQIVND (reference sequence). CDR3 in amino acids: CASIGGALPLGTEAFF. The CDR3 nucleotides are TGTGCCAGTATAGGGGGAGCCCTACCCTTGGGCACTGAAGCTTTCTTT.

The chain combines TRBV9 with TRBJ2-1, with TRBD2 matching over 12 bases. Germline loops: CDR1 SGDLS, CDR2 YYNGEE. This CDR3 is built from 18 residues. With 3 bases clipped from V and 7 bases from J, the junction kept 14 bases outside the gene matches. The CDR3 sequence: CASSEGGLAGLLLNEQFF. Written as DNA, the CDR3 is TGTGCCAGCAGCGAGGGGGGACTAGCGGGCCTCCTACTTAATGAGCAGTTCTTC.

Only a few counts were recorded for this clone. CDR3 coding DNA: TGCGCCAGCAGCCAAGTTCAGAACAGGGGGTTGGAGGAAAAACTGTTTTTT. As protein: CASSQVQNRGLEEKLFF. The chain links TRBV4-1 to TRBJ1-4, with 8 bases matching TRBD1. This CDR3 is 17 amino acids long. Germline-derived CDR1 and CDR2 are MGHRA and YSYEKL. V lost 1 base, J lost 8 bases, and 12 bases stayed unmatched.